This is a list of T cell receptor beta chains from one sample in a study of blood T cells in healthy people across ages. TCRdb fed the 5' RACE reads into MiXCR, producing one record per CDR3 protein. The table shows 500,000 to 600,000 distinct CDR3 sequences, with 27% occurring only once. The specimen was blood. These TCRs come from a woman between 70 and 85 years old in good health. Both conserved end residues are part of each CDR3. A D gene is named only where the DNA matches it firmly. Part of the rows lack a size; the others show once, few, many or a class for expanded clones.

TRBV19,TRBJ1-1,-,-,CASSMAPGFTEAFF,TGTGCCAGTAGTATGGCACCGGGGTTCACTGAAGCTTTCTTT
TRBV7-9,TRBJ2-1,-,few,CASGSKSSGYNEQFF,TGTGCCAGCGGGTCTAAGAGTAGCGGCTACAATGAGCAGTTCTTC
TRBV12-3/TRBV12-4,TRBJ2-7,-,few,CASSLGTSKVYEQYF,TGTGCCAGCAGTTTAGGTACTAGCAAGGTCTACGAGCAGTACTTC
TRBV12-3/TRBV12-4,TRBJ2-1,TRBD2,-,CASSFLAGGPVEQFF,TGTGCCAGCAGTTTTTTAGCGGGGGGGCCCGTTGAGCAGTTCTTC
TRBV3-1,TRBJ2-5,TRBD2,-,CASSERLAGAQETQYF,TGTGCCAGCAGCGAAAGATTAGCGGGAGCCCAAGAGACCCAGTACTTC
TRBV4-3,TRBJ1-1,-,few,CASSQDARDTEAFF,TGCGCCAGCAGCCAAGATGCCCGGGACACTGAAGCTTTCTTT
TRBV3-1,TRBJ1-6,TRBD1,-,CAAAGTGTYSPLHF,TGTGCCGCCGCCGGGACAGGGACCTATTCACCCCTCCACTTT
TRBV11-3,TRBJ1-4,TRBD1,-,CASSSRGGNEKLFF,TGTGCCAGCAGCTCCAGGGGGGGTAATGAAAAACTGTTTTTT
TRBV3-1,TRBJ1-6,-,-,CASSQGRNSPLHF,TGTGCCAGCAGCCAGGGGCGGAATTCACCCCTCCACTTT
TRBV4-1,TRBJ2-4,-,-,CASSQAGGVAKNIQYF,TGCGCCAGCAGCCAAGCAGGTGGCGTAGCCAAAAACATTCAGTACTTC
TRBV7-8,TRBJ1-6,-,-,CASSSFSSSYNSPLHF,TGTGCCAGCAGCTCCTTTTCGAGCTCCTATAATTCACCCCTCCACTTT
TRBV20-1,TRBJ1-1,TRBD1,-,CSARWTGNTEAFF,TGCAGTGCTCGATGGACAGGAAACACTGAAGCTTTCTTT
TRBV2,TRBJ2-3,-,-,CASSATADTQYF,TGTGCCAGCAGCGCGACTGCAGATACGCAGTATTTT
TRBV12-5,TRBJ2-5,-,few,CASGADRAETQYF,TGTGCTAGTGGTGCTGACAGAGCCGAGACCCAGTACTTC
TRBV9,TRBJ1-1,-,-,CASSRRGSTTEAFF,TGTGCCAGCAGCCGTAGGGGCAGCACCACTGAAGCTTTCTTT
TRBV5-5,TRBJ2-3,TRBD2,-,CASSLSLAGGLKRTDTQYF,TGTGCCAGCAGCCTGAGCCTAGCGGGGGGGCTAAAACGAACAGATACGCAGTATTTT
TRBV29-1,TRBJ1-1,-,-,CSVWSSGTEAFF,TGCAGCGTTTGGTCTTCGGGCACTGAAGCTTTCTTT
TRBV28,TRBJ2-1,-,few,CASWGTTPYNEQFF,TGTGCCAGCTGGGGGACGACCCCCTACAATGAGCAGTTCTTC
TRBV28,TRBJ1-2,-,-,CASSDIGGVGHTF,TGTGCCAGCAGCGACATAGGGGGGGTTGGCCACACCTTC
TRBV10-3,TRBJ2-7,-,-,CAIGSPYEQYF,TGTGCCATCGGTAGCCCCTACGAGCAGTACTTC
TRBV7-2,TRBJ1-3,-,-,CASSWGPGAAPGNTIYF,TGTGCCAGCAGCTGGGGTCCCGGGGCAGCCCCTGGAAACACCATATATTTT
TRBV29-1,TRBJ1-1,-,many,CSVETGTEAFF,TGCAGCGTTGAGACAGGAACTGAAGCTTTCTTT
TRBV7-2,TRBJ1-2,-,-,CASSLGQLYYGYTF,TGTGCCAGCAGCTTAGGACAGCTCTACTATGGCTACACCTTC
TRBV4-3,TRBJ2-2,-,-,CASSQEARGSNTGELFF,TGCGCCAGCAGCCAAGAAGCAAGGGGTTCGAACACCGGGGAGCTGTTTTTT
TRBV7-2,TRBJ2-4,-,-,CASSLVRENIQYF,TGTGCCAGCAGCTTAGTGAGGGAAAACATTCAGTACTTC
TRBV7-2,TRBJ2-5,-,-,CASSLRDSETQYF,TGTGCCAGCAGCTTAAGGGATTCTGAGACCCAGTACTTC
TRBV10-3,TRBJ2-7,TRBD1,-,CAISLDRGPAYEQYF,TGTGCCATCAGTCTCGACAGGGGCCCCGCCTACGAGCAGTACTTC
TRBV6-1,TRBJ2-5,-,-,CASSPTTVETQYF,TGTGCCAGCAGTCCGACGACAGTAGAGACCCAGTACTTC
TRBV5-5,TRBJ2-3,-,-,CASTAVGGRTDTQYF,TGTGCCAGCACCGCAGTAGGGGGGAGGACAGATACGCAGTATTTT
TRBV20-1,TRBJ1-4,-,-,CSAGNRDKGKLFF,TGCAGTGCTGGGAACAGGGACAAGGGAAAACTGTTTTTT
TRBV12-3/TRBV12-4,TRBJ2-7,-,-,CASSGRSGEQYF,TGTGCCAGCAGTGGACGGTCGGGCGAGCAGTACTTC
TRBV7-2,TRBJ2-3,-,few,CASSLSYRATDTQYF,TGTGCCAGCAGCTTAAGTTACAGGGCGACAGATACGCAGTATTTT
TRBV4-3,TRBJ2-7,TRBD2,few,CASSQDGTSGEQYF,TGCGCCAGCAGCCAAGACGGGACTAGTGGGGAGCAGTACTTC
TRBV12-5,TRBJ2-1,-,many,CASGLVSSHPNEQFF,TGTGCTAGTGGTTTGGTATCGTCCCACCCCAATGAGCAGTTCTTC
TRBV2,TRBJ1-2,TRBD1,-,CASSSDRGRVGGYTF,TGTGCCAGCAGTTCAGACAGGGGGCGAGTCGGTGGCTACACCTTC